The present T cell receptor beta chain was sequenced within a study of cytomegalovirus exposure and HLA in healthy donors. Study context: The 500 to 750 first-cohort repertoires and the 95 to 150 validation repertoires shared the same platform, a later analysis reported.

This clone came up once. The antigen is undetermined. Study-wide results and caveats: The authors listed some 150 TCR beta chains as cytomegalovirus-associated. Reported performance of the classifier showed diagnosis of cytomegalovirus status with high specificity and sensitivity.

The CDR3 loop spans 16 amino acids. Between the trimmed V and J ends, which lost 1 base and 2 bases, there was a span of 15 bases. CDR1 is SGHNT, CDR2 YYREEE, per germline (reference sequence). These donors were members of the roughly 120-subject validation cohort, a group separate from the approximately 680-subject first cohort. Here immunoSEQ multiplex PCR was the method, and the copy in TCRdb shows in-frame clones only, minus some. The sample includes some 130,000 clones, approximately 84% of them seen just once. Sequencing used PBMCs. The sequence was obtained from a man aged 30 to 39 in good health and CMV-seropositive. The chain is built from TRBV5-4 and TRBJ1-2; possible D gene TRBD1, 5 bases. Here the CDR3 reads CASSLRAGKGNYGYTF. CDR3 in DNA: TGTGCCAGCAGCTTGAGGGCAGGGAAGGGAAACTATGGCTACACCTTC.